The text below deals with one T cell receptor (beta chain). As yet, its antigen is unknown. The entry originates in a study of shared clonotypes between healthy human individuals. On the study more broadly: Each donor had three CD4 naive, three CD4 memory, two CD8 naive and one CD8 memory plate. General observations from the study: In the sorted subsets, rarefaction showed sequencing was incomplete despite large depth. Only blood underwent sampling, and tissue repertoires likely differ. Naive subsets generally had larger estimated richness than memory subsets.

This table comes from immunoSEQ multiplex PCR, and its TCRdb copy is limited to in-frame clones, with some not included. Among roughly 1.5 million clones listed, approximately 98% were seen once. The TCR originated in a man aged 25-45 years in good health. Sequencing input: naive CD4+ T cells sorted from blood. As to subset: CD45RA+ positively selected.

Here the CDR3 DNA reads TGTGCCAGTAGTTTCTTGGCGTTTGAGACCCAGTACTTC. Amino acids: CASSFLAFETQYF. The genes are TRBV19 and TRBJ2-5; D call uncertain. Germline V CDR1 and CDR2: LNHDA, SQIVND (reference sequence). Trimming stripped 5 bases from V and 5 bases from J, with 12 bases between. CDR3 length: 13 amino acids.